This TCR beta chain was retrieved from a study of read filtering for tumor transcriptome and immune sequencing. Study summary: Per sample, TCR-region reads ranged about 3.5 to 11 million by IR-seq, roughly 80 to 1,300 by RNA-seq.

Molecular barcoded adaptors covering alpha/delta and beta/gamma chains were used on approximately 440 ng RNA. Via MiXCR, TCRdb re-called the reads, giving one row per CDR3 protein. The sample has approximately 150,000 distinct CDR3 sequences, about 13% seen once; the top ten hold just under 8.5%. The sample holds many counts of this clonotype. CDR1 and CDR2 (germline): MNHEY, SVGEGT. The CDR3 has 13 amino acids. Trimming at V came to 4 bases and at J to 7 bases, leaving 1 base not matched to a gene. Sequenced input: a population of CD138-negative cells sorted from bone marrow. The sequence derives from a donor aged 40 or older with multiple myeloma. V usage is TRBV6-2 or TRBV6-3 and J usage is TRBJ2-1; 10 bases map to TRBD1. The CDR3 DNA follows: TGTGCCAGCAGTTGGACAGGGGGGAATGAGCAGTTCTTC. Protein product: CASSWTGGNEQFF.